The clone carrying this TCR beta chain appeared many times. Its cognate antigen is unknown. These data belong to a study of T-cell memory formation after mild COVID-19. TCRdb independently ran MiXCR on the 5' RACE reads; one entry per CDR3 protein. Among roughly 400,000 distinct CDR3 sequences, roughly 17% were seen once, and the ten largest hold approximately 21%. CDR1 and CDR2 (germline): SEHNR, FQNEAQ (reference sequence). CDR3 length equals 14 residues. Trimming removed 5 bases at V and 4 bases at J, with 12 bases between. The study's findings and limits: The study found contracting CD4+ clones mainly in CM and EM and contracting CD8+ clones in EMRA.

The chain is built from TRBV7-9 and TRBJ1-5; D is unresolved. The receptor was isolated from a man between 18 and 29 years old who had mild COVID-19 (a few samples of this study predate the infection). Cell type and time point are not known. The source material was PBMCs or a T cell subset sorted from them (not recorded which). CDR3 in DNA: TGTGCCAGCAGCCTAGGATTCGGGAATCAGCCCCAGCATTTT. It translates to CASSLGFGNQPQHF. The entire variable domain, with the rest obtained from reference TRBV7-9 and TRBJ1-5, is as follows: DTGVSQNPRHKITKRGQNVTFRCDPISEHNRLYWYRQTLGQGPEFLTYFQNEAQLEKSRLLSDRFSAERPKGSFSTLEIQRTEQGDSAMYLCASSLGFGNQPQHFGDGTRLSIL.